This TCR beta chain stems from a study of T cell changes during pregnancy in multiple sclerosis (dated 2019 in TCRdb). Study-wide context: Changes in the T cell repertoire over the course of pregnancy were examined in this study in women with multiple sclerosis.

Regarding this clone: Its antigen specificity is not known. No quality values exist for individual bases; no much larger clone is one base distant.

The CDR3 measures 15 amino acids from cysteine to phenylalanine. Only the CDR3 DNA is retained, 45 bases long and in frame from the first base. Looking up the germline V gene yields CDR1 LGHNT and CDR2 FRNRAP. Trimming takes 4 bases off V and 9 bases off J; junction bases not matched to a gene: 9. Receptor amplification or capture employed the immunoSEQ multiplex PCR assay. Entries here come from immuneACCESS through TCRdb and include only in-frame sequences with V and J called. Some clones fail to appear in such tables; in the studies checked, an unresolved V gene covers under half of the shortfall, and the cause of the remainder is unknown. For this sample there are roughly 100,000 clones; 92% appear just once. The ten largest clones add up to 0.75% to 0.95% of the sample.

The material sequenced was peripheral blood, taken after pregnancy. The receptor's source is a female donor with multiple sclerosis, enrolled in a pregnancy study. The chain joins TRBV12-5 to TRBJ2-1; 10 junctional bases match TRBD2. The DNA reads as follows: TGTGCTAGTGGTTCATCAGCGGGGGGGCGTATTGAGCAGTTCTTC. Translated, it reads CASGSSAGGRIEQFF.